This TCR beta chain was observed in a study of CD8 T cells in Susac syndrome. The RNA input was about 0.5 to 1 ug, and it was reverse transcribed with random hexamers. MiXCR was run by TCRdb on the immunoSEQ multiplex PCR reads, yielding one entry per CDR3 protein. There are hundreds of thousands of distinct CDR3 sequences in the sample; just under 95% occur only once, and about 0.071% lies in the top ten. Study-wide findings and caveats: The authors acknowledged that their TCR sequencing and HLA analysis involved a relatively small number of individuals.

The CDR3 extends over 13 amino acids. V was clipped by 7 bases and J by 5 bases, with 14 bases between them. TCR beta was sequenced from blood CD8+ and CD4+ T cells. Multiple sclerosis controls were treatment-naive patients with stable or active relapsing-remitting disease. With regard to this clonotype: Its antigen is not identified.

The receptor's source is a human donor with multiple sclerosis. Sequences were obtained from CD4+ T cells from PBMCs. This chain uses TRBV12-3 or TRBV12-4 with TRBJ1-1; tentatively, D is TRBD1 (5 bases). The CDR3 sequence: CASTEGRSTEAFF. The CDR3 DNA reads as TGTGCCAGCACCGAGGGGAGGTCGACTGAAGCTTTCTTT.